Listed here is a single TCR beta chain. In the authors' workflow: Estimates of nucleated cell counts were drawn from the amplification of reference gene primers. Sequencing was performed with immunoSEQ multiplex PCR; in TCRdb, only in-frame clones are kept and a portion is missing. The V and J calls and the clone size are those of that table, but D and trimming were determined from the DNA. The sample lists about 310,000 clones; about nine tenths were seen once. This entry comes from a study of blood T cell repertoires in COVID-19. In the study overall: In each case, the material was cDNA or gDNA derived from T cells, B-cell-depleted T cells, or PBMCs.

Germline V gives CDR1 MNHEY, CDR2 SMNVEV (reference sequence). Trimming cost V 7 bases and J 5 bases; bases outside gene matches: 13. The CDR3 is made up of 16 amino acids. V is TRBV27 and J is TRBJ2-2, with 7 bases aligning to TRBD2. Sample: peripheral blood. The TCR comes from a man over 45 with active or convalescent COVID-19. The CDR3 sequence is CASIGGPSGGTGELFF. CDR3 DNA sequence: TGTGCCAGCATAGGAGGACCTAGCGGAGGTACCGGGGAGCTGTTTTTT.